Listed here are 15 T cell receptor beta chains from one sample, sequenced in a study of siplizumab effects on memory and regulatory T cells (dated by TCRdb to between 2018 and 2021). The method was the immunoSEQ multiplex PCR assay. The table comes from immuneACCESS by way of TCRdb, which keeps in-frame sequences with V and J called. Part of the clones is missing from these tables; in studies checked, under half for an unresolved V gene and the rest for unknown reasons. The sample table holds around 120,000 clones, of which approximately 94% were seen once. Of the sample, around 1.5% is held by the ten largest clones. Sequencing was performed on non-Treg CD4+ T cells sorted from blood. The cell subset or site tag for this specimen amounts to: FACS-sorted unstimulated CD4+ non-regulatory T cells. These TCRs come from a human donor in good health.

This chain joins TRBV28 and TRBJ1-4; D may be TRBD1 (5 bases). V was clipped by 7 bases and J by 3 bases, with 18 bases between them. Germline CDR1 is MDHEN and CDR2 is SYDVKM. The CDR3 spans 16 residues. The CDR3 reads CASTPRPGRSNEKLFF. The CDR3 nucleotides read TGTGCCAGCACCCCACGGCCGGGACGGTCTAATGAAAAACTGTTTTTT.

This chain connects TRBV5-1 to TRBJ1-6; no firm D call. Germline-derived CDR1 and CDR2 are SGHRS and YFSETQ. The ends were cut back, 1 base at V and 0 bases at J, with 5 bases in the middle. The CDR3 spans 15 residues. CDR3 sequence: CASSLSSSYNSPLHF. For the CDR3, the DNA is TGCGCCAGCAGCTTGTCCAGCTCCTATAATTCACCCCTCCACTTT.

The table lists this clone with a count of one. The chain recombines TRBV6-1 with TRBJ1-1, with D possibly TRBD1 on 5 matching bases. Germline V CDR1 and CDR2: MNHNS, SASEGT. This CDR3 spans 12 amino acids. Trimming left V 8 bases short and J 5 bases short, with 12 bases between. In DNA, the CDR3 is TGTGCCAGCGCAGTCCGGGGGACTGAAGCTTTCTTT. As protein: CASAVRGTEAFF.

The rearrangement links TRBV9 to TRBJ1-4; possibly TRBD1 for D (5 bases). Germline CDR1 is SGDLS and CDR2 is YYNGEE. Trimming shortened V by 2 bases and J by 0 bases, and 5 bases separated the two germline ends. The CDR3 extends over 14 amino acids. CDR3 residues: CASSVRATNEKLFF. The CDR3 DNA sequence: TGTGCCAGCAGCGTCAGGGCAACTAATGAAAAACTGTTTTTT.

The chain employs TRBV10-1 and TRBJ2-7; no clear D. Germline assignment: CDR1 WNHNN and CDR2 SYGVQD (reference sequence). Trimming left V 3 bases short and J 5 bases short, with 5 bases between. The CDR3 is made up of 11 amino acids. In DNA form, the CDR3 reads TGCGCCAGCAGTGACCGGAACGAGCAGTACTTC. It is translated as CASSDRNEQYF.

The chain combines TRBV6-5 with TRBJ2-3; 10 bases map to TRBD2. Unmatched junction bases numbered 3, after V lost 5 bases and J lost 1 base. CDR3 size: 15 residues. The V gene's germline CDR1 is MNHEY and CDR2 SVGAGI. CDR3 DNA sequence: TGTGCCAGCAGTCGGACTAGCGGAGGCACAGATACGCAGTATTTT. It is translated as CASSRTSGGTDTQYF.

V usage is TRBV27 and J usage is TRBJ1-1; D is ambiguous. Trimming removed 2 bases at V and 6 bases at J, with 10 bases between. This CDR3 is built from 13 residues. Germline V gene data show CDR1 as MNHEY and CDR2 as SMNVEV (reference sequence). CDR3: CASSLNWVAEAFF. The CDR3 DNA follows: TGTGCCAGCAGTTTAAACTGGGTGGCTGAAGCTTTCTTT.

In its sample, this clone was seen once. V gene TRBV5-4 combines with J gene TRBJ2-1, with TRBD1 as a possible D gene (5 bases). Trimming cost V 7 bases and J 1 base, with 9 bases left between them. This CDR3 has 13 amino acids. Germline CDR1 reads SGHNT; CDR2 reads YYREEE (reference sequence). The CDR3 nucleotides are TGTGCCAGCGGCAGGGATTCCTACAATGAGCAGTTCTTC. This gives the protein CASGRDSYNEQFF.

The J gene is TRBJ2-7, the V gene TRBV6-5; TRBD1 agrees at 11 bases. V dropped 5 bases and J dropped 2; count of bases not matched to a gene: 5. The CDR3 has 15 residues. Germline V lookup: CDR1 MNHEY, CDR2 SVGAGI. DNA for the CDR3: TGTGCCAGCAGTCTGGGACAGGGGGAAACCTACGAGCAGTACTTC. Its protein is CASSLGQGETYEQYF.

The chain is built from TRBV5-1 and TRBJ1-3, with D uncertain. Germline loops: CDR1 SGHRS, CDR2 YFSETQ. The CDR3 consists of 14 residues. V was shortened by 0 bases and J by 8 bases, with 12 bases between the two germline ends. In DNA, the CDR3 is TGCGCCAGCAGCTTGGATACGTTCGGGGACACCATATATTTT. It encodes CASSLDTFGDTIYF.

V gene TRBV6-1 combines with J gene TRBJ2-2, with D possibly being TRBD2 (7 bases). This CDR3 region has 15 residues. Deletions cut 6 bases from V and 8 bases from J, with 19 bases between. Germline-derived CDR1 and CDR2 are MNHNS and SASEGT. CDR3 coding DNA: TGTGCCAGCAGGGTCGAGGGGGGGCTGGCTGGGGAGCTGTTTTTT. Translation gives CASRVEGGLAGELFF.

The V and J genes are TRBV11-3 and TRBJ2-5; the D gene is possibly TRBD1 (6 bases). V was cut by 5 bases and J by 5 bases, with 6 bases left in between. The germline gives CDR1 SGHNT, CDR2 YENEEA. CDR3 length: 11 amino acids. The chain's CDR3 is CASSQGETQYF. CDR3 in DNA: TGTGCCAGCAGCCAGGGGGAGACCCAGTACTTC. Together with reference TRBV11-3 and TRBJ2-5, the CDR3 gives the full variable domain: EAGVVQSPRYKIIEKKQPVAFWCNPISGHNTLYWYLQNLGQGPELLIRYENEEAVDDSQLPKDRFSAERLKGVDSTLKIQPAELGDSAVYLCASSQGETQYFGPGTRLLVL.

The chain couples TRBV15 to TRBJ2-5, with 9 bases lining up with TRBD2. The CDR3 runs to 16 residues. V gave up 5 bases and J gave up 4 bases; unmatched junction bases: 11. From germline, CDR1 is LNHNV and CDR2 YYDKDF (reference sequence). The chain's CDR3 is CATSARLAVSLETQYF. The CDR3, as DNA: TGTGCCACCAGCGCCCGACTAGCGGTTTCTTTAGAGACCCAGTACTTC.

V is TRBV10-3 and J is TRBJ2-2; TRBD2 matches at 14 bases. CDR1 and CDR2 (germline): ENHRY, SYGVKD. The CDR3 is made up of 16 amino acids. Germline trimming cut 6 bases from V and 5 bases from J; bases unmatched to any gene: 5. The CDR3: CAIRGLAGVSTGELFF. The CDR3 region has the DNA TGTGCCATCAGGGGACTAGCGGGAGTCTCTACCGGGGAGCTGTTTTTT.

In the case of this clone: Different DNA sequences within this sample yield the same CDR3. CDR3 sequence: CASSSMNTGELFF. CDR3 sequence (DNA): TGTGCCAGCAGCTCAATGAACACCGGGGAGCTGTTTTTT. V is TRBV11-1 and J is TRBJ2-2; D is unresolved. Germline CDR1 reads SGHAT; CDR2 reads FQDESV (reference sequence). The V end lost 4 bases, the J end lost 1 base, and 4 bases lay between the germline ends. The CDR3 has 13 residues. The full variable domain, in which reference TRBV11-1 and TRBJ2-2 provide the parts outside the CDR3, is EAEVAQSPRYKITEKSQAVAFWCDPISGHATLYWYRQILGQGPELLVQFQDESVVDDSQLPKDRFSAERLKGVDSTLKIQPAELGDSAMYLCASSSMNTGELFFGEGSRLTVL.